This T cell receptor (beta chain) was observed in a study of blood T cells in healthy people across ages. Whole-study findings and limits: The study could not conclusively compare naive and antigen-experienced cells, given its unsorted PBMCs.

Worth noting for this clonotype: What it recognizes is unknown.

Primed by a sample-barcoded 5' primer and a J-beta primer mix, a second PCR proceeded for roughly 7 to 12 cycles. TCRdb independently ran MiXCR on the 5' RACE reads; one entry per CDR3 protein. Of 500,000 to 700,000 distinct CDR3 sequences listed, about 30% are singletons. The sequenced sample was blood. The sequence was collected from a woman aged 80 or over in good health.

CDR3 sequence reads: CAWGDRNTEAFF. Written as DNA, the CDR3 is TGTGCCTGGGGGGACAGGAACACTGAAGCTTTCTTT. The rearrangement uses TRBV30 and TRBJ1-1; 7 bases are shared with TRBD1. The junction had 1 base not matched to a gene; V was cut back by 5 bases and J by 1 base. The CDR3 contains 12 residues. The germline V gene has CDR1 GTSNPN and CDR2 SVGIG (reference sequence). The full variable domain, completed using reference TRBV30 and TRBJ1-1, is SQTIHQWPATLVQPVGSPLSLECTVEGTSNPNLYWYRQAAGRGLQLLFYSVGIGQISSEVPQNLSASRPQDRQFILSSKKLLLSDSGFYLCAWGDRNTEAFFGQGTRLTVV.